The 31 T cell receptor beta chains reported below all come from one sample, sequenced in a study of T cell responses to AZD1222 COVID-19 vaccine. TCRdb's copy holds only in-frame clones and misses some; the assay was immunoSEQ multiplex PCR. The sample holds approximately 190,000 clones, about nine tenths seen once. The input for sequencing was peripheral blood, taken on day 0 of MenACWY control vaccination. The receptors were gathered from an adult in good health.

J is TRBJ1-2 and V is TRBV5-4, with 9 bases matching TRBD1. Germline CDR1 SGHNT, CDR2 YYREEE (reference sequence). V lost 0 bases, J lost 6 bases, and 3 bases stayed unmatched. The CDR3 is 14 residues long. CDR3: CASSLDRGPDGYTF. The CDR3 DNA sequence: TGTGCCAGCAGCTTGGACAGGGGGCCTGATGGCTACACCTTC.

The chain couples TRBV5-1 to TRBJ1-1; D may be TRBD1 (5 bases). Deletions cut 3 bases from V and 2 bases from J, with 11 bases between. CDR1 is SGHRS and CDR2 is YFSETQ in the germline V gene. The CDR3 is made up of 14 amino acids. CDR3 sequence reads: CASSWGGGNTEAFF. The CDR3 DNA reads as TGCGCCAGCAGCTGGGGTGGGGGAAACACTGAAGCTTTCTTT.

The V call is TRBV2, the J call TRBJ2-7; no clear D gene. Germline-derived CDR1 and CDR2 are SNHLY and FYNNEI. CDR3 size: 11 residues. The V end was cut by 7 bases, the J end by 11 bases, with 15 bases between. The CDR3 here is CASISMVLKYF. In DNA, the CDR3 is TGTGCCAGCATCTCAATGGTGCTTAAGTACTTC.

V is TRBV27 and J is TRBJ2-1; weak D call: TRBD2 (7 bases). Trimming cost V 7 bases and J 3 bases, with 19 bases left between them. CDR3 length: 16 amino acids. From germline, CDR1 is MNHEY and CDR2 SMNVEV (reference sequence). The CDR3 is CASTPLREGDYNEQFF. The DNA for the CDR3 is TGTGCCAGCACCCCACTCAGGGAGGGGGACTACAATGAGCAGTTCTTC.

The table lists this clone with a few counts. This chain joins TRBV3-1 (or the pseudogene TRBV3-2) and TRBJ2-3; 10 bases map to TRBD2. The germline gives CDR1 LGHDT, CDR2 YNNKEL (reference sequence). The CDR3 is 14 residues long. V lost 4 bases and J lost 3; bases outside the gene matches: 1. The CDR3 coding sequence is TGTGCCAGCAGCCCGGGACTAGCGACAGATACGCAGTATTTT. Protein sequence: CASSPGLATDTQYF.

This clone showed up just a few times. CDR3 loop: CASSYMGGYGYTF. CDR3 nucleotide sequence: TGTGCCAGCAGTTACATGGGGGGGTATGGCTACACCTTC. The V and J genes are TRBV6-5 and TRBJ1-2, with a possible D match to TRBD1 (5 bases). Germline V gene lookup returns CDR1 MNHEY and CDR2 SVGAGI. The CDR3 loop spans 13 amino acids. Trimming took 2 bases from V and 5 from J, leaving 9 bases between them.

The chain has TRBV6-4 and TRBJ2-1; TRBD2 matches at 12 bases. Unmatched junction bases numbered 5, after V lost 4 bases and J lost 10 bases. CDR1 MRHNA and CDR2 SNTAGT come from the germline V gene. The CDR3 consists of 14 residues. The CDR3 loop reads CASSATSGSSEQFF. The CDR3 DNA reads TGTGCCAGCAGTGCGACTAGCGGGAGTTCAGAGCAGTTCTTC.

V is TRBV11-2 and J is TRBJ2-5, with 7 positions matching TRBD2. The CDR3 contains 15 residues. Germline V gene sequence: CDR1 SGHAT, CDR2 FQNNGV. With 3 bases clipped from V and 0 bases from J, the junction kept 4 bases outside the gene matches. Here the CDR3 DNA reads TGTGCCAGCAGCTTGGGGAGCGGGAACCAAGAGACCCAGTACTTC. This encodes CASSLGSGNQETQYF.

The V and J genes are TRBV27 and TRBJ2-1; 7 bases line up with TRBD2. Germline assignment: CDR1 MNHEY and CDR2 SMNVEV (reference sequence). This CDR3 is 16 amino acids long. With 8 bases clipped from V and 0 bases from J, the junction kept 10 bases outside the gene matches. The CDR3 DNA reads as TGTGCCAGCCTTCCCCTCGGCGGGGGCTCCTACAATGAGCAGTTCTTC. This gives the protein CASLPLGGGSYNEQFF.

The chain links TRBV2 to TRBJ2-2; the match to TRBD2 covers 10 bases. CDR3 size: 18 residues. Unmatched junction bases numbered 10, after V lost 6 bases and J lost 0 bases. Germline CDR1 SNHLY, CDR2 FYNNEI. The CDR3 reads CASSVSTSGMTNTGELFF. Written as DNA, the CDR3 is TGTGCCAGCAGCGTATCAACTAGCGGGATGACGAACACCGGGGAGCTGTTTTTT.

This chain joins TRBV15 and TRBJ2-7; D might be TRBD1 or TRBD2, each matching 6 bases. The length of the CDR3 is 17 residues. Germline lookup yields CDR1 LNHNV and CDR2 YYDKDF (reference sequence). The V and J ends lost 0 bases and 3 bases respectively, with 18 bases between them. The CDR3 DNA reads TGTGCCACCAGCAGAGACAGGGGAGGATCGTTTTACTACGAGCAGTACTTC. Protein: CATSRDRGGSFYYEQYF.

The chain is built from TRBV7-9 and TRBJ1-5; perhaps TRBD1 as D (5 bases). Germline CDR1 and CDR2: SEHNR and FQNEAQ (reference sequence). The CDR3 is made up of 13 amino acids. V was pared by 3 bases and J by 7 bases, with 10 bases between. CDR3 protein: CASSLQGHQPQHF. CDR3 sequence (DNA): TGTGCCAGCAGCTTGCAGGGTCACCAGCCCCAGCATTTT.

The chain carries TRBV15 and TRBJ1-1; unclear D gene. V gave up 0 bases and J gave up 1 base, with 12 bases separating them. This CDR3 is built from 16 residues. Germline-derived CDR1 and CDR2 are LNHNV and YYDKDF (reference sequence). CDR3 loop: CATSRDWRGSNTEAFF. The CDR3 nucleotides are TGTGCCACCAGCAGAGATTGGCGGGGTTCGAACACTGAAGCTTTCTTT.

This clone was counted once. V is TRBV30 and J is TRBJ2-1; D possibly uses TRBD1 or TRBD2 (6 bases each). Germline V gene lookup returns CDR1 GTSNPN and CDR2 SVGIG (reference sequence). V was trimmed by 0 bases and J by 1 base, leaving 22 bases between them. CDR3 length: 19 amino acids. The CDR3 here is CAWSVLGLSGAKSYNEQFF. The DNA of the CDR3 is TGTGCCTGGAGTGTTTTGGGTCTTTCGGGGGCAAAGTCCTACAATGAGCAGTTCTTC.

The V call is TRBV6-5, the J call TRBJ2-7, with 7 nucleotides matching TRBD2. This CDR3 comprises 14 residues. V was pared by 10 bases and J by 2 bases, with 11 bases of the junction left unmatched. CDR1 is MNHEY and CDR2 is SVGAGI in the germline V gene. In DNA form, the CDR3 reads TGTGCCACCACGGTCGGGGGGATCGCCTACGAGCAGTACTTC. It codes for CATTVGGIAYEQYF.

The V and J genes are TRBV19 and TRBJ1-2; 8 positions agree with TRBD1. Germline assignment: CDR1 LNHDA and CDR2 SQIVND (reference sequence). This CDR3 has 12 residues. Unmatched junction bases numbered 5, after V lost 6 bases and J lost 8 bases. The CDR3 region is CASSGQGGGYTF. CDR3 DNA sequence: TGTGCCAGTAGCGGACAGGGCGGCGGCTACACCTTC.

The chain carries TRBV27 and TRBJ1-6; 8 bases align to TRBD1. With V trimmed by 3 bases and J by 9 bases, 4 bases remained unmatched. The germline gives CDR1 MNHEY, CDR2 SMNVEV (reference sequence). The CDR3 contains 14 residues. The CDR3 bases are TGTGCCAGCAGTTTCCGCAGGGGGCCTTCACCCCTCCACTTT. Amino acid sequence: CASSFRRGPSPLHF.

V gene TRBV19 combines with J gene TRBJ2-2, with 11 bases fitting TRBD2. CDR3 length equals 15 residues. Germline V gene lookup returns CDR1 LNHDA and CDR2 SQIVND (reference sequence). Germline trimming cut 5 bases from V and 4 bases from J; bases unmatched to any gene: 3. The CDR3 loop is CASSLGLAGTGELFF. Here the CDR3 DNA reads TGTGCCAGTAGTCTCGGACTAGCGGGCACCGGGGAGCTGTTTTTT.

The chain links TRBV6-6 to TRBJ1-4; D gene ambiguous. Germline V CDR1 and CDR2: MNHNY, SVGAGI (reference sequence). The CDR3 contains 14 residues. Trimming cost V 2 bases and J 2 bases, with 6 bases left between them. Here the CDR3 reads CASSYPQTNEKLFF. CDR3 in DNA: TGTGCCAGCAGTTACCCTCAGACTAATGAAAAACTGTTTTTT.

The chain has TRBV5-1 and TRBJ2-5, with unresolved D. With 3 bases removed from V and 5 bases from J, the gap between germline ends came to 5 bases. Germline values: CDR1 SGHRS, CDR2 YFSETQ. There are 11 residues in the CDR3. The CDR3 loop is CASSSDETQYF. Here the CDR3 DNA reads TGCGCCAGCAGCTCGGACGAGACCCAGTACTTC.

This clone turned up a few times. V gene TRBV5-5 combines with J gene TRBJ2-3, with D hard to call. In germline, CDR1 is SGHKS, CDR2 YYEKEE (reference sequence). Trimming removed 0 bases from V and 2 bases from J, with 7 bases in between. The CDR3 is 14 amino acids. For the CDR3, the DNA is TGTGCCAGCAGCTTGGTGGCCATCACAGATACGCAGTATTTT. As protein: CASSLVAITDTQYF.

This rearrangement joins TRBV6-5 to TRBJ2-7; D call uncertain. Trimming cost V 7 bases and J 0 bases, with 7 bases left between them. CDR1 and CDR2 from the germline V gene are MNHEY and SVGAGI. This CDR3 has 12 amino acids. CDR3 DNA: TGTGCCAGCACAGTGAGCTCCTACGAGCAGTACTTC. This gives the protein CASTVSSYEQYF.

The V call is TRBV2, the J call TRBJ2-2; either TRBD1 or TRBD2 may fit D (5 bases each). Germline V lookup: CDR1 SNHLY, CDR2 FYNNEI. The CDR3 is 14 residues long. The V end was cut by 6 bases, the J end by 4 bases, with 12 bases between. The CDR3 coding sequence is TGTGCCAGCAGGTTGAGGGGATTCACCGGGGAGCTGTTTTTT. Its translation: CASRLRGFTGELFF.

The chain combines TRBV12-3 or TRBV12-4 with TRBJ1-1, with D perhaps TRBD1 (5 bases). The CDR3 totals 13 residues. Trimming shortened V by 4 bases and J by 4 bases, and 10 bases separated the two germline ends. DNA for the CDR3: TGTGCCAGCAGTTCGGGGGAGGTCACTGAAGCTTTCTTT. This codes for CASSSGEVTEAFF.

J is TRBJ1-2 and V is TRBV6-2 or TRBV6-3, with D unclear. Germline loops: CDR1 MNHEY, CDR2 SVGEGT. This CDR3 contains 16 residues. The V and J ends lost 5 bases and 4 bases respectively, with 20 bases between them. The CDR3 DNA reads TGTGCCAGCAGTGCGGTAGGGCCTCCGGAAATCTATGGCTACACCTTC. This sequence encodes CASSAVGPPEIYGYTF.

The CDR3: CASSSSRASSGNTIYF. In DNA, the CDR3 is TGTGCCAGCAGCTCCTCTAGGGCGTCGTCTGGAAACACCATATATTTT. The chain has TRBV7-2 and TRBJ1-3, with D unresolved. This CDR3 is 16 amino acids long. Germline V gene data show CDR1 as SGHTA and CDR2 as FQGNSA. V lost 4 bases and J 1 base, leaving 14 bases between the germline ends.

The chain employs TRBV18 and TRBJ1-1; D remains ambiguous. This CDR3 has 15 amino acids. The ends were cut back, 3 bases at V and 3 bases at J, with 14 bases in the middle. Germline V lookup: CDR1 KGHSH, CDR2 LQKENI. CDR3 DNA: TGTGCCAGCTCACCGGCCCAAGTGGGAGACACTGAAGCTTTCTTT. Its translation is CASSPAQVGDTEAFF. Using reference TRBV18 and TRBJ1-1 for the parts outside the CDR3, the full variable domain is NAGVMQNPRHLVRRRGQEARLRCSPMKGHSHVYWYRQLPEEGLKFMVYLQKENIIDESGMPKERFSAEFPKEGPSILRIQQVVRGDSAAYFCASSPAQVGDTEAFFGQGTRLTVV.

This rearrangement joins TRBV11-2 to TRBJ2-3, with D possibly being TRBD1 (6 bases). The germline V gene encodes CDR1 SGHAT and CDR2 FQNNGV. The V end lost 5 bases, the J end lost 7 bases, and 25 bases lay between the germline ends. The length of the CDR3 is 17 residues. Here the CDR3 reads CASSQVRDIHTSYTQYF. In DNA form, the CDR3 reads TGTGCCAGCAGCCAAGTCCGGGACATTCATACGTCCTATACGCAGTATTTT.

As to this clone: Other DNA sequences within the sample encode an identical CDR3. This sequence joins TRBV6-1 and TRBJ1-5, with 8 bases identical to TRBD1. J gave up 3 bases and V 3 bases, and 4 bases lay outside the gene matches. The germline gives CDR1 MNHNS, CDR2 SASEGT. CDR3 length equals 15 residues. CDR3 DNA: TGTGCCAGCAGTGAGACAGGGGCCAACAATCAGCCCCAGCATTTT. Its translation: CASSETGANNQPQHF.

This clone has a handful of counts. The chain is built from TRBV5-1 and TRBJ2-7, with 10 bases lining up with TRBD1. CDR1 and CDR2 from the germline V gene are SGHRS and YFSETQ. The CDR3 has 13 amino acids. Trimming cost V 9 bases and J 5 bases; bases outside gene matches: 8. The CDR3 protein is CATRGQGMDEQYF. The CDR3 DNA is TGCGCCACGAGGGGACAGGGGATGGACGAGCAGTACTTC.

The V call is TRBV19, the J call TRBJ2-7; D call uncertain. The ends were cut back, 2 bases at V and 5 bases at J, with 13 bases in the middle. Germline V gene data show CDR1 as LNHDA and CDR2 as SQIVND (reference sequence). The length of the CDR3 is 14 residues. The CDR3 DNA is TGTGCCAGTAGTATAACAAGGGCTTTCCACGAGCAGTACTTC. Translated: CASSITRAFHEQYF.